This TCR beta chain was documented in a study of beta chain features in type 1 diabetes. Study summary: Patients shared similar age, gender and cell yields with healthy donors. Study outcomes and limitations: Sampled from patients, naive, central memory and Treg TCRB repertoires appeared more similar than those sampled from healthy donors. In these data, an HLA type influence on TCRB rearrangement remained unresolved. Moderately but significantly shorter TCRB CDR3s were found in Type 1 diabetes patients in all four CD4+ subsets.

Based on CD45RO/CCR7/CD25/CD127/CD95/CD27, CD4+ regulatory, stem cell-like memory, naive and central memory cells were sorted. The isolated RNA, all of it, was reverse transcribed, so expressed TCRB transcripts were what got sequenced. Measured with immunoSEQ multiplex PCR; TCRdb has only the in-frame clones, and not every one. Among more than 550,000 clones listed, about an eighth were seen once. The sample holds a few counts of this clone. The antigen remains undetermined. CDR3 length: 17 amino acids. V was pared by 0 bases and J by 4 bases, with 7 bases of the junction left unmatched. Germline CDR1 reads LGHNT; CDR2 reads FRNRAP.

The material sequenced was naive CD4+ T cells from blood. The clonotype comes from a man between 18 and 29 years old with type 1 diabetes. The V gene is TRBV12-5, the J gene TRBJ2-1, with TRBD1 identical over 9 bases. The CDR3 DNA reads as TGTGCTAGTGGTTTGGTCTTCGGGACAGGGAGTTACAATGAGCAGTTCTTC. Its translation is CASGLVFGTGSYNEQFF.